Listed here is a single T cell receptor beta chain. Profiled with immunoSEQ multiplex PCR; TCRdb holds only in-frame clones, not every one. The sample yields roughly 75,000 clones, about four fifths seen once. These data come from a study of radiotherapy plus CTLA-4 blockade in lung cancer. In germline, CDR1 is SEHNR, CDR2 FQNEAQ (reference sequence). The V and J ends lost 4 bases and 0 bases respectively, with 12 bases between them. The CDR3 extends over 15 amino acids. The receptor was derived from a human donor with non-small cell lung cancer who had stable disease on radiotherapy plus ipilimumab. Sequenced material: peripheral blood, taken from a patient treated with radiotherapy plus ipilimumab. The genes are TRBV7-9 and TRBJ1-1; D is perhaps TRBD1 (5 bases). CDR3 in amino acids: CASSSGEGLNTEAFF. The CDR3, as DNA: TGTGCCAGCAGCTCGGGAGAGGGACTGAACACTGAAGCTTTCTTT.